Listed here are 8 T cell receptor beta chains from one sample, sequenced in a study of blood T cells in healthy people across ages. A second 7 to 11 cycle PCR used barcoded and J-beta primers. A single record per CDR3 protein comes from TCRdb applying MiXCR to the 5' RACE reads. The sample has approximately 780,000 distinct CDR3 sequences, 20% to 30% seen once. The sample was also reused in another study, on T cells of mothers and their children.

Sequencing was performed on blood. The source of these receptors is a boy younger than 18 in good health.

This clonotype was picked up a small number of times. The chain combines TRBV7-2 with TRBJ1-2; TRBD1 might be the D (6 bases). Trimming pared 0 bases from V and 5 bases from J, leaving 16 bases between. Germline CDR1 SGHTA, CDR2 FQGNSA. This CDR3 is 16 amino acids long. The CDR3 reads CASSLAGGQILYGYTF. The CDR3 nucleotides are TGTGCCAGCAGCTTAGCGGGCGGACAGATCCTATATGGCTACACCTTC.

This clonotype was counted only a few times. The chain links TRBV9 to TRBJ1-6; D gene uncertain. The CDR3 is 16 amino acids. V was shortened by 0 bases and J by 0 bases, with 7 bases between the two germline ends. CDR1 is SGDLS, CDR2 YYNGEE, per germline. The CDR3 DNA reads as TGTGCCAGCAGCGTAGACGGGGACTCCTATAATTCACCCCTCCACTTT. Encoded protein: CASSVDGDSYNSPLHF.

A note on this clonotype: Just one base apart from a much larger clone, this may be a read error. The chain combines TRBV12-3 or TRBV12-4 with TRBJ2-4; D is possibly TRBD2 (7 bases). The CDR3 contains 18 residues. The CDR3 sequence is CASSLGGGGGLPNNIQYF. The CDR3 DNA is TGTGCCAGCAGTTTAGGTGGGGGGGGCGGTCTACCCAACAACATTCAGTACTTC.

The chain carries TRBV29-1 and TRBJ1-5; a weak D match, TRBD1 (5 bases). CDR3 length: 13 amino acids. The ends were cut back, 5 bases at V and 7 bases at J, with 15 bases in the middle. CDR1 is SQVTM and CDR2 is ANQGSEA in the germline V gene. CDR3 sequence reads: CSVLIGAGQPQHF. In DNA form, the CDR3 reads TGCAGCGTTCTTATAGGGGCAGGGCAGCCCCAGCATTTT. Looking up the rest from reference TRBV29-1 and TRBJ1-5 gives the full variable domain: SAVISQKPSRDICQRGTSLTIQCQVDSQVTMMFWYRQQPGQSLTLIATANQGSEATYESGFVIDKFPISRPNLTFSTLTVSNMSPEDSSIYLCSVLIGAGQPQHFGDGTRLSIL.

Only a few counts were recorded for this clonotype. V gene TRBV5-1 combines with J gene TRBJ2-7; 13 bases align to TRBD2. The CDR3 spans 18 residues. CDR1 is SGHRS and CDR2 is YFSETQ in the germline V gene. Losses at the gene ends were 4 bases for V and 2 bases for J; bases not matched to a gene: 12. The CDR3 bases are TGCGCCAGCAGCCTAGGTGGACTAGCGGGGGACCTAACCTACGAGCAGTACTTC. Translating it yields CASSLGGLAGDLTYEQYF. Drawing the rest from reference TRBV5-1 and TRBJ2-7, the complete variable domain is KAGVTQTPRYLIKTRGQQVTLSCSPISGHRSVSWYQQTPGQGLQFLFEYFSETQRNKGNFPGRFSGRQFSNSRSEMNVSTLELGDSALYLCASSLGGLAGDLTYEQYFGPGTRLTVT.

This clonotype was observed a handful of times. This sequence may be a read error, since a much larger clone differs from it by one base. The rearrangement joins TRBV11-2 to TRBJ2-7; 7 nucleotides line up with TRBD2. CDR1 and CDR2 from the germline V gene are SGHAT and FQNNGV. The CDR3 has 13 residues. Trimming removed 11 bases from V and 5 bases from J; junction bases left unmatched: 12. The CDR3 nucleotides are TGTGCCTCTAAAACGGGAGGTAGCGACGAGCAGTACTTC. Translated: CASKTGGSDEQYF.

There are a few counts of this clonotype. The CDR3, as DNA: TGTGCCAGCAGTTTAGGGGGACAGGGAGGCTACATTCAGTACTTC. Translating gives CASSLGGQGGYIQYF. This sequence joins TRBV12-3 or TRBV12-4 and TRBJ2-4; 9 bases line up with TRBD1. V was pared by 1 base and J by 8 bases, with 6 bases of the junction left unmatched. There are 15 residues in the CDR3.

The gene calls are TRBV2 and TRBJ2-2; maybe TRBD2 (5 bases). The CDR3 spans 14 residues. Germline CDR1 SNHLY, CDR2 FYNNEI. Trimming shortened V by 0 bases and J by 5 bases, and 7 bases separated the two germline ends. CDR3 sequence (DNA): TGTGCCAGCAGTGAAGCGCGGGTTACCGGGGAGCTGTTTTTT. Protein product: CASSEARVTGELFF. The full variable domain, rest sourced from reference TRBV2 and TRBJ2-2, is EPEVTQTPSHQVTQMGQEVILRCVPISNHLYFYWYRQILGQKVEFLVSFYNNEISEKSEIFDDQFSVERPDGSNFTLKIRSTKLEDSAMYFCASSEARVTGELFFGEGSRLTVL.